The 21 T cell receptor beta chains below were found in one sample sequenced in a study of early T cells in non-severe SARS-CoV-2 infection (dated by TCRdb to 2020 to 2022). The library was prepared using 5' RACE. Sequencing relied on a NextSeq 500. TCRdb reran the public reads through fastp at Q25 and MiXCR, keeping productive beta chains. Each entry merges the rows of one CDR3 protein and shows their most common DNA and genes. For this sample the table gives 45,000 to 75,000 distinct CDR3 sequences, of which approximately 9% were detected only once. 17% of the sample belongs to the ten largest clones. The specimen was whole blood. The receptors shown here come from an adult who was a healthcare worker with PCR-confirmed SARS-CoV-2 infection or an uninfected control (not recorded which).

This clonotype was detected ten times or more. V and J are TRBV18 and TRBJ2-7, with unresolved D. Germline V gives CDR1 KGHSH, CDR2 LQKENI. With 1 base removed from V and 2 bases from J, the gap between germline ends came to 9 bases. This CDR3 has 14 residues. Here the CDR3 DNA reads TGTGCCAGCTCACCACAGGGTGTCACCTACGAGCAGTACTTC. It is translated as CASSPQGVTYEQYF. Full variable domain (remainder filled in from reference TRBV18 and TRBJ2-7): NAGVMQNPRHLVRRRGQEARLRCSPMKGHSHVYWYRQLPEEGLKFMVYLQKENIIDESGMPKERFSAEFPKEGPSILRIQQVVRGDSAAYFCASSPQGVTYEQYFGPGTRLTVT.

The gene calls are TRBV27 and TRBJ2-3; no clear D gene. The ends were cut back, 0 bases at V and 6 bases at J, with 7 bases in the middle. Germline CDR1 and CDR2: MNHEY and SMNVEV (reference sequence). This CDR3 is 13 amino acids long. The CDR3, as DNA: TGTGCCAGCAGTTTATCGATCGGGGATACGCAGTATTTT. Its protein product is CASSLSIGDTQYF.

The chain couples TRBV19 to TRBJ1-2, with D tentatively TRBD1 (6 bases). The CDR3 length is 12 residues. Trimming cost V 5 bases and J 7 bases, with 11 bases left between them. Germline V lookup: CDR1 LNHDA, CDR2 SQIVND (reference sequence). The CDR3 here is CASSRDTGGYTF. The CDR3 DNA is TGTGCCAGTAGTCGGGACACCGGTGGCTACACCTTC.

This clonotype appeared a few times. The V and J genes are TRBV7-6 and TRBJ2-2, with TRBD2 matching 7 bases. This CDR3 is 15 amino acids long. Germline assignment: CDR1 SGHVS and CDR2 FNYEAQ. Trimming at V came to 4 bases and at J to 6 bases, leaving 8 bases not matched to a gene. The CDR3 sequence is CASSYGTAGAGELFF. The CDR3 DNA sequence: TGTGCCAGCAGCTATGGGACGGCGGGGGCCGGGGAGCTGTTTTTT.

The sample holds a few counts of this clonotype. The chain uses TRBV7-2 and TRBJ2-5; no clear D. Germline V lookup: CDR1 SGHTA, CDR2 FQGNSA. The CDR3 contains 14 residues. Trimming cost V 0 bases and J 3 bases, with 8 bases left between them. This chain's CDR3 is CASSLAAGKETQYF. The DNA of the CDR3 is TGTGCCAGCAGCTTAGCGGCCGGAAAAGAGACCCAGTACTTC.

This clonotype occurred a few times. The rearrangement joins TRBV6-2 or TRBV6-3 to TRBJ1-5; no clear D. Trimming removed 5 bases at V and 3 bases at J, with 14 bases between. Germline V lookup: CDR1 MNHEY, CDR2 SVGEGT. The CDR3 is 15 amino acids. In nucleotides, the CDR3 is TGTGCCAGCAGTCCCTACTCCCGAGTCAATCAGCCCCAGCATTTT. It yields the protein CASSPYSRVNQPQHF.

Ten or more counts support this clonotype. The chain recombines TRBV6-1 with TRBJ2-6; perhaps TRBD2 as D (6 bases). Germline assignment: CDR1 MNHNS and CDR2 SASEGT. Trimming pared 7 bases from V and 0 bases from J, leaving 13 bases between. CDR3 length: 16 amino acids. CDR3 nucleotides: TGTGCCAGCACCCCGGCCGGGGGCTCTGGGGCCAACGTCCTGACTTTC. Translated, it gives CASTPAGGSGANVLTF.

This clonotype was seen a few times. The chain employs TRBV2 and TRBJ2-2, with D possibly matching TRBD2 (6 bases). The germline CDR1 and CDR2 sequences are SNHLY and FYNNEI. V was clipped by 7 bases and J by 5 bases, with 20 bases between them. The CDR3 is made up of 16 amino acids. The CDR3 spells CASKGEAGRGTGELFF. CDR3 coding DNA: TGTGCCAGCAAAGGCGAGGCGGGGAGAGGTACCGGGGAGCTGTTTTTT.

This clonotype was seen repeatedly, ten times or more. The J gene is TRBJ1-1, the V gene TRBV5-4; 10 bases match TRBD1. The CDR3 has 15 amino acids. The V and J ends lost 2 bases and 4 bases, in that order; junction bases with no gene match: 5. The germline V gene has CDR1 SGHNT and CDR2 YYREEE (reference sequence). The CDR3, as DNA: TGTGCCAGCAGCTTAGAATGGACAGGGGGCACTGAAGCTTTCTTT. Amino acid sequence: CASSLEWTGGTEAFF.

This clonotype appeared many times. The chain couples TRBV3-1 to TRBJ2-1, with TRBD1 matching 7 bases. This CDR3 spans 14 amino acids. CDR1 is LGHDT and CDR2 is YNNKEL in the germline V gene (reference sequence). Germline trimming cut 3 bases from V and 5 bases from J; bases unmatched to any gene: 4. CDR3 region: CASSHGQAHNEQFF. The CDR3 region has the DNA TGTGCCAGCAGCCACGGACAGGCCCACAATGAGCAGTTCTTC.

This clonotype was seen repeatedly, ten times or more. J is TRBJ2-1 and V is TRBV20-1; D unresolved. This CDR3 is built from 13 residues. Looked up from germline, CDR1 is DFQATT and CDR2 is SNEGSKA (reference sequence). Deletions cut 0 bases from V and 4 bases from J, with 7 bases between. CDR3 region: CSARDRMYNEQFF. The CDR3 DNA follows: TGCAGTGCTAGAGATCGCATGTACAATGAGCAGTTCTTC.

This chain uses TRBV7-2 with TRBJ1-2; D is undetermined. This CDR3 region has 14 residues. The germline V gene has CDR1 SGHTA and CDR2 FQGNSA. The V gene lost 1 base and the J gene lost 0 bases, with 6 bases spanning the gap. The DNA of the CDR3 is TGTGCCAGCAGCTTAGTATTAGCTAACTATGGCTACACCTTC. It is translated as CASSLVLANYGYTF. The complete variable domain, with remaining parts taken from reference TRBV7-2 and TRBJ1-2, reads GAGVSQSPSNKVTEKGKDVELRCDPISGHTALYWYRQSLGQGLEFLIYFQGNSAPDKSGLPSDRFSAERTGGSVSTLTIQRTQQEDSAVYLCASSLVLANYGYTFGSGTRLTVV.

This clonotype was seen a few times. A much more abundant neighbour one base away suggests this may be a read error. The gene calls are TRBV3-1 and TRBJ1-2; TRBD1 might be the D (6 bases). CDR1 is LGHDT and CDR2 is YNNKEL in the germline V gene (reference sequence). CDR3 length equals 15 residues. CDR3 bases: TGTGTCAGCAGCCCCGACAGCAGGGGTGGCTATGGCTACACCTTC. Residues: CVSSPDSRGGYGYTF.

V gene TRBV7-2 combines with J gene TRBJ2-1; 7 nucleotides match TRBD1. V lost 3 bases and J lost 4; bases outside the gene matches: 6. Germline loops: CDR1 SGHTA, CDR2 FQGNSA. This CDR3 region has 15 residues. DNA for the CDR3: TGTGCCAGCAGCTTTGGAGACAGGGTATACAATGAGCAGTTCTTC. Its translation is CASSFGDRVYNEQFF.

This clonotype was counted at least ten times. V gene TRBV4-1 combines with J gene TRBJ1-5; D is unresolved. Trimming left V 0 bases short and J 4 bases short, with 10 bases between. This CDR3 is built from 15 residues. Germline lookup yields CDR1 MGHRA and CDR2 YSYEKL. CDR3 protein: CASSQDWGRNQPQHF. Written as DNA, the CDR3 is TGCGCCAGCAGCCAAGATTGGGGAAGGAATCAGCCCCAGCATTTT.

In its sample, this clonotype was seen a few times. DNA of the CDR3: TGTGCCACCAAAACCAGGGCTGTCTATGGCTACACCTTC. Protein sequence: CATKTRAVYGYTF. V gene TRBV6-6 combines with J gene TRBJ1-2; D might be TRBD1 (5 bases). CDR1 MNHNY and CDR2 SVGAGI come from the germline V gene (reference sequence). Trimming pared 10 bases from V and 4 bases from J, leaving 16 bases between. CDR3 length: 13 residues.

This clonotype showed up many times. The chain combines TRBV4-3 with TRBJ2-3; TRBD2 matches 14 bases. Germline-derived CDR1 and CDR2 are LGHNA and YSLEER. The trim removed 1 base at V and 4 bases at J, leaving 4 bases unmatched. The CDR3 is 17 residues long. The CDR3 DNA follows: TGCGCCAGCAGCCAAGGACTAGCGGGAGGGCGGGCAGATACGCAGTATTTT. As protein: CASSQGLAGGRADTQYF.

The sample holds a few counts of this clonotype. V and J are TRBV28 and TRBJ1-2; unclear D gene. Germline V gene data show CDR1 as MDHEN and CDR2 as SYDVKM. Between the trimmed V and J ends, which lost 2 bases and 8 bases, there was a span of 15 bases. The CDR3 is 14 residues long. The CDR3 sequence is CASSLPRTLRGYTF. The CDR3 DNA reads TGTGCCAGCAGTTTACCTAGGACCCTTCGGGGCTACACCTTC.

There are many counts of this clonotype. The V call is TRBV9, the J call TRBJ2-7; TRBD2 matches at 8 bases. The germline gives CDR1 SGDLS, CDR2 YYNGEE. After removal of 4 bases from V and 7 bases from J, the junction contained 10 bases not matched to a gene. CDR3 length equals 14 residues. The DNA of the CDR3 is TGTGCCAGCAGCACCCGGGACGGGAGGGGGGAGCAGTACTTC. This gives the protein CASSTRDGRGEQYF.

At least ten counts were recorded for this clonotype. V and J are TRBV7-2 and TRBJ2-5; no reliable D call. V shed 7 bases and J shed 1 base, with 4 bases lying between them. This CDR3 is 11 amino acids long. The V gene's germline CDR1 is SGHTA and CDR2 FQGNSA. CDR3 bases: TGTGCCAGCACCTTCCAAGAGACCCAGTACTTC. It encodes CASTFQETQYF.

This clonotype was observed a handful of times. One end of the junction fails to match germline, which may point to a read error. The rearrangement uses TRBV29-1 and TRBJ1-1; TRBD1 matches at 9 bases. Germline CDR1 is SQVTM and CDR2 is ANQGSEA. This CDR3 comprises 13 residues. The CDR3 loop reads CSVAGQGNTEVFF. The CDR3 DNA follows: TGCAGCGTTGCTGGACAGGGGAACACTGAAGTTTTCTTT.